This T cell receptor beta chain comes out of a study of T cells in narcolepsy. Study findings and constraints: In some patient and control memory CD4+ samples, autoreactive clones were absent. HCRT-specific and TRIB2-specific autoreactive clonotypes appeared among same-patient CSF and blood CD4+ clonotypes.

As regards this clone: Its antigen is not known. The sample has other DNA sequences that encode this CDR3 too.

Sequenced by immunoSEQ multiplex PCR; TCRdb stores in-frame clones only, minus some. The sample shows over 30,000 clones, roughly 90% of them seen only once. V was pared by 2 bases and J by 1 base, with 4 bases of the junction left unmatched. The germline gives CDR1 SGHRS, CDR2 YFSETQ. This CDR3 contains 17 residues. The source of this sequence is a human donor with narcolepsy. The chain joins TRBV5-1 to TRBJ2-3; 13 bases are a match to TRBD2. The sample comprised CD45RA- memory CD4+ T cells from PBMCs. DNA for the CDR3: TGCGCCAGCAGCTTTAAAGGACTAGCGGGGGGCACAGATACGCAGTATTTT. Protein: CASSFKGLAGGTDTQYF.